One and the same sample provided the 18 T cell receptor beta chains below, sequenced in a study of identical twins. TCRdb recomputed calls from the 5' RACE reads with MiXCR, one row per CDR3 protein. The sample holds 300,000 to 400,000 distinct CDR3 sequences, 8.5% to 10% seen once. The sample comprised naive T cells sorted from blood. These receptor sequences come from a woman in her fifties or sixties in good health.

This clonotype was counted a few times. The chain carries TRBV5-1 and TRBJ2-1; 9 bases are a match to TRBD2. This CDR3 has 15 amino acids. Unmatched junction bases numbered 4, after V lost 1 base and J lost 5 bases. CDR1 and CDR2 (germline): SGHRS, YFSETQ. DNA for the CDR3: TGCGCCAGCAGCTTGAGACTAGCGGTCAACAATGAGCAGTTCTTC. Residues: CASSLRLAVNNEQFF.

Ten or more counts support this clonotype. The chain links TRBV12-3 or TRBV12-4 to TRBJ1-1; D gene uncertain. The V gene lost 5 bases and the J gene lost 4 bases, with 8 bases spanning the gap. The CDR3 runs 12 residues. The CDR3: CASSRRSTEAFF. The DNA for the CDR3 is TGTGCCAGCAGTCGCCGCAGCACTGAAGCTTTCTTT.

This clonotype was found a few times. The chain couples TRBV6-6 to TRBJ1-5; 9 bases agree with TRBD1. The CDR3 contains 15 residues. The germline gives CDR1 MNHNY, CDR2 SVGAGI (reference sequence). Losses at the gene ends were 0 bases for V and 8 bases for J; bases not matched to a gene: 5. This CDR3 is CASSYSTGGIEPQHF. CDR3 in DNA: TGTGCCAGCAGTTACTCGACAGGGGGAATAGAGCCCCAGCATTTT.

V and J are TRBV12-3 or TRBV12-4 and TRBJ2-3; possibly TRBD1 or TRBD2 for D (5 bases each). Deletions cut 6 bases from V and 2 bases from J, with 15 bases between. The CDR3 loop spans 15 amino acids. CDR3 loop: CASSSRDRITDTQYF. The CDR3 DNA sequence: TGTGCCAGCAGCTCCCGGGACCGGATCACAGATACGCAGTATTTT.

The chain combines TRBV3-1 with TRBJ2-7; 8 positions match TRBD1. The V segment lost 4 bases and the J segment 0 bases; nucleotides outside the gene matches: 5. The V gene's germline CDR1 is LGHDT and CDR2 YNNKEL (reference sequence). The CDR3 length is 15 residues. The CDR3 DNA follows: TGTGCCAGCAGCCGTGAACAGGGGGGCTCCTACGAGCAGTACTTC. Protein: CASSREQGGSYEQYF.

This clonotype was observed at least ten times. The chain combines TRBV5-1 with TRBJ1-1; D uncertain. V lost 0 bases, J lost 5 bases, and 11 bases lay in between. Looked up from germline, CDR1 is SGHRS and CDR2 is YFSETQ. This CDR3 is 14 amino acids long. In DNA, the CDR3 is TGCGCCAGCAGCTTGGCGGCTTCGAGGACTGAAGCTTTCTTT. Protein: CASSLAASRTEAFF.

This clonotype occurred a few times. J is TRBJ1-4 and V is TRBV20-1; 7 bases map to TRBD1. The germline V gene has CDR1 DFQATT and CDR2 SNEGSKA (reference sequence). Germline trimming cut 5 bases from V and 10 bases from J; bases unmatched to any gene: 16. CDR3 size: 15 residues. The CDR3 coding sequence is TGCAGTGCTGTAGAAGCAGGGGGAGGTTTGGCAAAACTGTTTTTT. This encodes CSAVEAGGGLAKLFF.

This clonotype was recorded a few times. This sequence joins TRBV5-1 and TRBJ2-1; no firm D call. Per the germline V gene, CDR1 is SGHRS and CDR2 is YFSETQ. Trimming shortened V by 0 bases and J by 5 bases, and 12 bases separated the two germline ends. The CDR3 runs 15 residues. DNA for the CDR3: TGCGCCAGCAGCTTGGGCAGGACGGCTAACAATGAGCAGTTCTTC. Translated: CASSLGRTANNEQFF. The entire variable domain, with the rest obtained from reference TRBV5-1 and TRBJ2-1, is as follows: KAGVTQTPRYLIKTRGQQVTLSCSPISGHRSVSWYQQTPGQGLQFLFEYFSETQRNKGNFPGRFSGRQFSNSRSEMNVSTLELGDSALYLCASSLGRTANNEQFFGPGTRLTVL.

V gene TRBV11-2 combines with J gene TRBJ2-3; 10 bases line up with TRBD2. V shed 5 bases and J 5 bases; nucleotides not matched to a gene: 4. This CDR3 has 14 residues. Germline V gives CDR1 SGHAT, CDR2 FQNNGV. The CDR3 DNA reads TGTGCCAGCAGCCCGGGACTAGCGCGAGATACGCAGTATTTT. Its protein product is CASSPGLARDTQYF.

This clonotype has only a few counts. The CDR3 sequence: CASTGDSGNTIYF. In nucleotides, the CDR3 is TGTGCCAGCACCGGCGACTCTGGAAACACCATATATTTT. The rearrangement joins TRBV9 to TRBJ1-3; unclear D gene. Between the trimmed V and J ends, which lost 6 bases and 0 bases, there was a span of 7 bases. The CDR3 is 13 residues long. CDR1 SGDLS and CDR2 YYNGEE come from the germline V gene.

This clonotype was picked up many times. The chain is built from TRBV4-1 and TRBJ1-3; 9 nucleotides align to TRBD1. Germline trimming cut 2 bases from V and 4 bases from J; bases unmatched to any gene: 3. Germline V gives CDR1 MGHRA, CDR2 YSYEKL. The CDR3 consists of 15 residues. CDR3: CASSQPGQGGNTIYF. Here the CDR3 DNA reads TGCGCCAGCAGCCAACCGGGACAGGGAGGAAACACCATATATTTT.

The rearrangement joins TRBV5-1 to TRBJ2-3, with 9 bases that match TRBD2. The CDR3 covers 16 residues. The V gene's germline CDR1 is SGHRS and CDR2 YFSETQ. V gave up 7 bases and J gave up 4 bases; unmatched junction bases: 13. CDR3 protein: CASPAWVAGGADTQYF. CDR3 bases: TGCGCCAGCCCAGCTTGGGTGGCGGGAGGGGCAGATACGCAGTATTTT.

This clonotype came up a few times. J is TRBJ2-5 and V is TRBV11-2; 9 bases are shared with TRBD1. The junction had 4 bases not matched to a gene; V was cut back by 3 bases and J by 2 bases. This CDR3 spans 15 amino acids. Germline V gene lookup returns CDR1 SGHAT and CDR2 FQNNGV. The CDR3 is CASSLLTGGQETQYF. The CDR3 bases are TGTGCCAGCAGCTTGCTGACAGGGGGGCAAGAGACCCAGTACTTC.

The chain links TRBV24-1 to TRBJ2-1; 8 bases agree with TRBD2. V dropped 4 bases and J dropped 6; count of bases not matched to a gene: 4. Germline V lookup: CDR1 KGHDR, CDR2 SFDVKD. CDR3 length: 14 amino acids. The CDR3 reads CATSESGSGNEQFF. For the CDR3, the DNA is TGTGCCACCAGTGAGAGCGGGAGCGGCAATGAGCAGTTCTTC.

V and J are TRBV27 and TRBJ1-2; a possible D gene is TRBD1 (6 bases). The germline V gene encodes CDR1 MNHEY and CDR2 SMNVEV (reference sequence). Trimming left V 5 bases short and J 8 bases short, with 12 bases between. This CDR3 spans 12 amino acids. DNA for the CDR3: TGTGCCAGCAGTACAGGGCGCTGGGGCTACACCTTC. Its protein is CASSTGRWGYTF.

This clonotype was seen a few times. The J gene is TRBJ2-7, the V gene TRBV20-1; 8 bases map to TRBD2. J was trimmed by 2 bases and V by 4 bases; bases with no gene match: 10. The CDR3 has 15 residues. CDR1 and CDR2 (germline): DFQATT, SNEGSKA (reference sequence). The CDR3 DNA is TGCAGTGCTACCCATTTAGCGGGACGGACCTACGAGCAGTACTTC. It specifies CSATHLAGRTYEQYF.

The J gene is TRBJ2-3, the V gene TRBV15; D unresolved. The CDR3 has 14 residues. Germline loops: CDR1 LNHNV, CDR2 YYDKDF (reference sequence). V dropped 0 bases and J dropped 6 bases, with 10 bases sitting between them. CDR3 sequence reads: CATSRDEREDTQYF. For the CDR3, the DNA is TGTGCCACCAGCAGAGATGAGCGTGAGGATACGCAGTATTTT. Together with reference TRBV15 and TRBJ2-3, the CDR3 gives the full variable domain: DAMVIQNPRYQVTQFGKPVTLSCSQTLNHNVMYWYQQKSSQAPKLLFHYYDKDFNNEADTPDNFQSRRPNTSFCFLDIRSPGLGDTAMYLCATSRDEREDTQYFGPGTRLTVL.

This clonotype has a count of ten or more. The chain couples TRBV7-2 to TRBJ1-2; 9 bases are a match to TRBD1. V was pared by 7 bases and J by 8 bases, with 11 bases of the junction left unmatched. Germline lookup yields CDR1 SGHTA and CDR2 FQGNSA. CDR3 length: 14 amino acids. CDR3 residues: CASILPDRGYGYTF. The CDR3 nucleotides are TGTGCCAGCATCCTACCGGACAGGGGATACGGCTACACCTTC. Combining the CDR3 with reference TRBV7-2 and TRBJ1-2 gives the whole variable domain GAGVSQSPSNKVTEKGKDVELRCDPISGHTALYWYRQSLGQGLEFLIYFQGNSAPDKSGLPSDRFSAERTGGSVSTLTIQRTQQEDSAVYLCASILPDRGYGYTFGSGTRLTVV.